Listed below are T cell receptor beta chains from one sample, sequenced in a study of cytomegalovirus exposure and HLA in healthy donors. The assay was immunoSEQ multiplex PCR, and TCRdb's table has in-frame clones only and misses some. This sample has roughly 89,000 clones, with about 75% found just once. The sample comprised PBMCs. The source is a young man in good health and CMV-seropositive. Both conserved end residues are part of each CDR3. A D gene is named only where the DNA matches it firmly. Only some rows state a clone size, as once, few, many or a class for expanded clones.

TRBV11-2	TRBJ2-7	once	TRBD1	TGTGCCAGCAGAAAAAGACAGGGAGTGGACTACGAGCAGTACTTC	CASRKRQGVDYEQYF
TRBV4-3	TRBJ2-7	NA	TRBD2	TGCGCCAGCAGCCTTACTAGCGGGGGTCTCTACGAGCAGTACTTC	CASSLTSGGLYEQYF
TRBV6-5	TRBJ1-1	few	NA	TGTGCCAGCAGTTACTCGAGTGGCGCGGGGAACACTGAAGCTTTCTTT	CASSYSSGAGNTEAFF
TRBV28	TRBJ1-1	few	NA	TGTGCCAGCAGTTCCTATACTGAAGCTTTCTTT	CASSSYTEAFF
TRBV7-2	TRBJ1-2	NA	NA	TGTGCCAGCAGCTTAGAGCAGGGTTCCCATGGCTACACCTTC	CASSLEQGSHGYTF
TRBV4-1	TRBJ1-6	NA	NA	TGCGCCAGCAGCCAAGGGGTGGCGAGGGGGTCGGATTCACCCCTCCACTTT	CASSQGVARGSDSPLHF
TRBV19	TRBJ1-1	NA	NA	TGTGCCAGTAGTATAGCAAAAACAGTTATCACTGAAGCTTTCTTT	CASSIAKTVITEAFF
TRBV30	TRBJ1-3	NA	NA	TGTGCCTGGAGTGTAGGGGTGTCTGGAAACACCATATATTTT	CAWSVGVSGNTIYF
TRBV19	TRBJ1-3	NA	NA	TGTGCCAGTAGTACCGCGACAGCAAATCTTGGAAACACCATATATTTT	CASSTATANLGNTIYF
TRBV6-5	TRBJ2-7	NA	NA	TGTGCCAGCAGTCCAACAACACAGACCTACGAGCAGTACTTC	CASSPTTQTYEQYF
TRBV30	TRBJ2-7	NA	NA	TGTGCCTGGAGTACGCGGGACTCACAGTACTTC	CAWSTRDSQYF
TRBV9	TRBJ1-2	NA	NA	TGTGCCAGCAGCGCAGGGACAAGTGGTTTCGGTTATGGCTACACCTTC	CASSAGTSGFGYGYTF
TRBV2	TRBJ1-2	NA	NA	TGTGCCAGCAGTGAAGAGGGGGTTATGGAGCTAGCTAACTATGGCTACACCTTC	CASSEEGVMELANYGYTF
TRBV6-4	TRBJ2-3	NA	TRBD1	TGTGCCAGTAGTCCGGGACAGCACACAGATACGCAGTATTTT	CASSPGQHTDTQYF
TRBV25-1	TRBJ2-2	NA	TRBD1	TGTGCCAGCAGTGAATTTTGGACAGGGGTTTCCACCGGGGAGCTGTTTTTT	CASSEFWTGVSTGELFF
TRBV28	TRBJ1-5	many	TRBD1	TGTGCCAGCAGTCTGATATCAGGGGGTAGCAATCAGCCCCAGCATTTT	CASSLISGGSNQPQHF
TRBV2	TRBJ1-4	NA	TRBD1	TGTGCCAGCGGGGACAGGCCAAATGAAAAACTGTTTTTT	CASGDRPNEKLFF
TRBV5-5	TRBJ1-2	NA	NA	TGTGCCAGCAGCTTTCCCCCCGGAGGGACTAACTATGGCTACACCTTC	CASSFPPGGTNYGYTF
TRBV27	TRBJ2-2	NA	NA	TGTGCCAGCAGTTTGGGGCTGAACACCGGGGAGCTGTTTTTT	CASSLGLNTGELFF
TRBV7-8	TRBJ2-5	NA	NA	TGTGCCAGCAGCACCAGGACACTAATAAGAGAGACCCAGTACTTC	CASSTRTLIRETQYF
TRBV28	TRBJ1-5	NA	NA	TGTGCCAGCAACTCCCCAGGGCGCGATCAGCCCCAGCATTTT	CASNSPGRDQPQHF
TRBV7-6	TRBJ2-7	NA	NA	TGTGCCAGCAGCTTGGGGCAGGGTGGCCACGAGCAGTACTTC	CASSLGQGGHEQYF
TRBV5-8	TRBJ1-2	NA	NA	TGTGCCAGCAGCTTTCGTCAGGGGACAAACTATGGCTACACCTTC	CASSFRQGTNYGYTF
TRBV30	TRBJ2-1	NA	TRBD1	TGTGCCTGGAGCCTAGGACAGGGCTCCTACAATGAGCAGTTCTTC	CAWSLGQGSYNEQFF
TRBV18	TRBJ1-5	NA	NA	TGTGCCAGCTCACCGGGCGTTTTGGGTCAGCCCCAGCATTTT	CASSPGVLGQPQHF
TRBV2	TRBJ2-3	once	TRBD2	TGTGCCAGCAGTGCAATAAGCGTAGCGGGGACCCCGGAAGATACGCAGTATTTT	CASSAISVAGTPEDTQYF
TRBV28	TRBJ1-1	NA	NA	TGTGCCAGCAGTCCCCCCCTTCAGGGTAGGGGGACTGAAGCTTTCTTT	CASSPPLQGRGTEAFF
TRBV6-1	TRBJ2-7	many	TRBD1	TGTGCCAGCAGTGAGACAGGGGACGGATCCTACGAGCAGTACTTC	CASSETGDGSYEQYF
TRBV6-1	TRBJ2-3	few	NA	TGTGCCAGCAGGCGGACAGAGAGCACAGATACGCAGTATTTT	CASRRTESTDTQYF
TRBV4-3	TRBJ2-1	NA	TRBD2	TGCGCCAGCATCCAAACTAGCGGGGGGTCAAGCTCCTACAATGAGCAGTTCTTC	CASIQTSGGSSSYNEQFF
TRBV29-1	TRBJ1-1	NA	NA	TGCAGCGTTGAAGTCAGAGGGATCCTGAACACTGAAGCTTTCTTT	CSVEVRGILNTEAFF
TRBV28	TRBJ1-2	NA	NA	TGTGCCAGCAGTTTTCCCTCGCAGGGGAACTATGGCTACACCTTC	CASSFPSQGNYGYTF
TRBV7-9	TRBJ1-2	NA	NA	TGTGCCAGCAGCTTAGATACGAATCAGGGTTTCTATGGCTACACCTTC	CASSLDTNQGFYGYTF
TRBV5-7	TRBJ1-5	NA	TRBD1	TGTGCCAGCAGCCCTGGCCCTTTACAGGGGATCAATCAGCCCCAGCATTTT	CASSPGPLQGINQPQHF
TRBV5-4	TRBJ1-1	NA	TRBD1	TGTGCCAGCAGCTTTCAGGGACAGGGGTTATCTGAAGCTTTCTTT	CASSFQGQGLSEAFF
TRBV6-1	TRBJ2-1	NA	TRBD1	TGTGCCAGCAGTGCAAGTGGGACAGGGGTCTCCATCGTGCAGTTCTTC	CASSASGTGVSIVQFF
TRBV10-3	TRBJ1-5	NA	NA	TGTGCCATCATCCACAGGGATAGCAATCAGCCCCAGCATTTT	CAIIHRDSNQPQHF
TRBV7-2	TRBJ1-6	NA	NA	TGTGCCAGCAGCCCGGACAGTAAGGGATCACCCCTCCACTTT	CASSPDSKGSPLHF
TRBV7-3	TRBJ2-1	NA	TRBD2	TGTGCCAGCAGCTCCGGACTAGCGGGAACGAGCTCCTACAATGAGCAGTTCTTC	CASSSGLAGTSSYNEQFF
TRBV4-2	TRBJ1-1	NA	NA	TGTGCCAGCAGCCAACAGGGGAACGAAGCTTTCTTT	CASSQQGNEAFF
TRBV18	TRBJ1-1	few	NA	TGTGCCAGCTCACCAGGGCAGGGCGTGAACACTGAAGCTTTCTTT	CASSPGQGVNTEAFF
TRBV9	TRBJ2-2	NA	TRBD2	TGTGCCAGCACCGGACTAGCGGGGGCCCCTAACACCGGGGAGCTGTTTTTT	CASTGLAGAPNTGELFF
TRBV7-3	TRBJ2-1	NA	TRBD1	TGTGCCAGCAGCCTTGTAAGGGACAGGGGTTCCTACAATGAGCAGTTCTTC	CASSLVRDRGSYNEQFF
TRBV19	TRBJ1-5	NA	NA	TGTGCCAGTAGTAGGAGACAGGGCAATCAGCCCCAGCATTTT	CASSRRQGNQPQHF
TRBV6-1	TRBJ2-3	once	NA	TGTGCCAGCAGAGGGACTTATGGAGATACGCAGTATTTT	CASRGTYGDTQYF
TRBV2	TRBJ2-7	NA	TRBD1	TGTGCCAGCAGTGTTGAACAGGGGCTCTACGAGCAGTACTTC	CASSVEQGLYEQYF
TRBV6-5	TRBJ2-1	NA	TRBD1	TGTGCCAGCAGTTACTTGCAGGGGGCAAGCAATGAGCAGTTCTTC	CASSYLQGASNEQFF
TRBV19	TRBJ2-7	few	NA	TGTGCCAGTAGTATCGGCCTCTCCGGGTCCTACGAGCAGTACTTC	CASSIGLSGSYEQYF
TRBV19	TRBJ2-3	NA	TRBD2	TGTGCCAGTAGTAACCCGGGACTAGCGGTTCCCGAAGAAAGCACAGATACGCAGTATTTT	CASSNPGLAVPEESTDTQYF
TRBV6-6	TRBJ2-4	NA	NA	TGTGCCAGCAGCCCGGGTCCCCAGAAAAGAAACATTCAGTACTTC	CASSPGPQKRNIQYF
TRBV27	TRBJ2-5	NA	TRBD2	TGTGCCAGCAGTGAGCGGGGGGCAGGAGAGACCCAGTACTTC	CASSERGAGETQYF
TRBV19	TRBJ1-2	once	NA	TGTGCCAGTATAGAGGTCGGCTACACCTTC	CASIEVGYTF
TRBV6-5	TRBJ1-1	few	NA	TGTGCCAGCAGTACGGTGGCGGGAAACACTGAAGCTTTCTTT	CASSTVAGNTEAFF
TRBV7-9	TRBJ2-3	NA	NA	TGTGCCAGCAGCTTAGTCTCCCGGGGGGCTGGAGATACGCAGTATTTT	CASSLVSRGAGDTQYF
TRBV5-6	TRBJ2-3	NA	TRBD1	TGTGCCAGCAGCCATGGGACAGGGGGCTGGGGAGATACGCAGTATTTT	CASSHGTGGWGDTQYF